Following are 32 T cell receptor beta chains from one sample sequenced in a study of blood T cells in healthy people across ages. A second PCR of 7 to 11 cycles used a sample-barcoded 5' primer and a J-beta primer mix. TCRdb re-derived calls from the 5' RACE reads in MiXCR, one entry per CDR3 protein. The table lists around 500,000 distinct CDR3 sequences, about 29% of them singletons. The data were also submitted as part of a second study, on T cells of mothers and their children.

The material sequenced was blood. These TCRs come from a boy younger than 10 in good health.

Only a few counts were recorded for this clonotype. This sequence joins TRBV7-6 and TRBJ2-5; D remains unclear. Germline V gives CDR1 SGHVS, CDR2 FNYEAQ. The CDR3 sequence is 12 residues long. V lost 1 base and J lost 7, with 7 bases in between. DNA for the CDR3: TGTGCCAGCAGCTTAGACCACGGGACCCAGTACTTC. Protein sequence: CASSLDHGTQYF.

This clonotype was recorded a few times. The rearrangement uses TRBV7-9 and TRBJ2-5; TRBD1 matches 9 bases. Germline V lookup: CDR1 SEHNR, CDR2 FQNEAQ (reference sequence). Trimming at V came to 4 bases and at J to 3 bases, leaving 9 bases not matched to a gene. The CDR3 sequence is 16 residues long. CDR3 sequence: CASSSHRGLVEETQYF. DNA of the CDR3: TGTGCCAGCAGCTCACACAGGGGGCTTGTAGAAGAGACCCAGTACTTC.

Here the CDR3 DNA reads TGCAGTGCTAGTGAACAGGGTCCCAGCTCCTACGAGCAGTACTTC. Its protein product is CSASEQGPSSYEQYF. The V gene is TRBV20-1, the J gene TRBJ2-7; TRBD1 might be the D (6 bases). Deletions cut 3 bases from V and 0 bases from J, with 15 bases between. CDR3 length equals 15 residues. CDR1 DFQATT and CDR2 SNEGSKA come from the germline V gene (reference sequence).

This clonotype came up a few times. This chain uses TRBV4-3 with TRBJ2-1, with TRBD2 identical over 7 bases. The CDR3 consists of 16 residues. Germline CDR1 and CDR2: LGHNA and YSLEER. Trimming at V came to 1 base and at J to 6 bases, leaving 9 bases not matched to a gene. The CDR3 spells CASSQVGLVLINEQFF. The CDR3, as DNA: TGCGCCAGCAGCCAAGTCGGACTAGTGTTAATCAATGAGCAGTTCTTC.

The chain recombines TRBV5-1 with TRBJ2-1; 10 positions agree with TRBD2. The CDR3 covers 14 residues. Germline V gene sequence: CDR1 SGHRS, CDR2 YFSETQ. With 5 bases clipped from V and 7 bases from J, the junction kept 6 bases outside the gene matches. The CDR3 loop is CASSWLAGENEQFF. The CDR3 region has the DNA TGCGCCAGCAGTTGGCTAGCGGGGGAGAATGAGCAGTTCTTC.

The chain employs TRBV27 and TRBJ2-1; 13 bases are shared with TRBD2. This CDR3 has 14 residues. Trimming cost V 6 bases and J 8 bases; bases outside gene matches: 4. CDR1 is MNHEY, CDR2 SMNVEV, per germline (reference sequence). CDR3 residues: CASSPGTSGDEQFF. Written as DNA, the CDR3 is TGTGCCAGCAGCCCCGGGACTAGCGGGGATGAGCAGTTCTTC.

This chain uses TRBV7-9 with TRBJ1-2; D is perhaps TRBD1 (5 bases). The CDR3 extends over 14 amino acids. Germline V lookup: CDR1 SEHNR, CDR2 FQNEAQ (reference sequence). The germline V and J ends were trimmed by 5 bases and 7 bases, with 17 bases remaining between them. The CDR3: CASSNNRTQFGYTF. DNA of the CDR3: TGTGCCAGCAGCAACAACAGGACTCAGTTTGGCTACACCTTC. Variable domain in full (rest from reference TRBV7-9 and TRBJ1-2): DTGVSQNPRHKITKRGQNVTFRCDPISEHNRLYWYRQTLGQGPEFLTYFQNEAQLEKSRLLSDRFSAERPKGSFSTLEIQRTEQGDSAMYLCASSNNRTQFGYTFGSGTRLTVV.

This CDR3 is CSARVGRGLRETQYF. CDR3 in DNA: TGCAGTGCTAGAGTGGGCAGGGGGCTGAGGGAGACCCAGTACTTC. The rearrangement uses TRBV20-1 and TRBJ2-5; 8 bases are shared with TRBD1. After removal of 1 base from V and 5 bases from J, the junction contained 9 bases not matched to a gene. This CDR3 has 15 amino acids. Per germline, CDR1 DFQATT and CDR2 SNEGSKA (reference sequence).

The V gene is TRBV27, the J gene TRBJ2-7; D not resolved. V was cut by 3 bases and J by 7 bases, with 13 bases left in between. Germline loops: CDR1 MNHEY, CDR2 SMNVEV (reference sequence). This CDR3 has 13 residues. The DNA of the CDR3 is TGTGCCAGCAGTTTTTCTCGGAGTCAAGAGCAGTACTTC. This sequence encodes CASSFSRSQEQYF.

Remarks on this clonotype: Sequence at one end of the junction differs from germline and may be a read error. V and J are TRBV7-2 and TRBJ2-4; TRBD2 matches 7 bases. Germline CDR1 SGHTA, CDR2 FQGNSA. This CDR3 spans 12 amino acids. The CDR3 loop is CASSLAGGERRF. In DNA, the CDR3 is TGTGCCAGCAGCTTAGCTGGGGGGGAGAGAAGGTTC.

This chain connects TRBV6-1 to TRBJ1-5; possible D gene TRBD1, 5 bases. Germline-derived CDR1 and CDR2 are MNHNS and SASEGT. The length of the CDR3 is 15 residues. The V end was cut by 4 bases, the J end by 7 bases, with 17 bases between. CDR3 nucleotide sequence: TGTGCCAGCAGTGGCCGGGGCCTGATCAACCAGCCCCAGCATTTT. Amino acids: CASSGRGLINQPQHF.

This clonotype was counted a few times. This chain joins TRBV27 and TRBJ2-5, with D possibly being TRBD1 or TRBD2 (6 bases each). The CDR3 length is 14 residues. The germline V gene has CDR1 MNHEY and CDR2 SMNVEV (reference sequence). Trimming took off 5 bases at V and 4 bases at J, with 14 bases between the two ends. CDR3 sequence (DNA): TGTGCCAGCAGTCCGAAGGGGGGAGGAGAGACCCAGTACTTC. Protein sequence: CASSPKGGGETQYF.

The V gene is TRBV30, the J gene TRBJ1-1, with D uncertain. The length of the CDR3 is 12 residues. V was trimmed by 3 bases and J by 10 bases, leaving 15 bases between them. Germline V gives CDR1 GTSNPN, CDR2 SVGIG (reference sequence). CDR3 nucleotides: TGTGCCTGGAGGAGAACCGGGCGCGGAGCTTTCTTT. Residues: CAWRRTGRGAFF.

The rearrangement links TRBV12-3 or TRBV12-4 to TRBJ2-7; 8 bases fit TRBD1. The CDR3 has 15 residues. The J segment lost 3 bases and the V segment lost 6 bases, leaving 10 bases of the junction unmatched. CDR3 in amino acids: CASSRAGQVNYEQYF. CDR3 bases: TGTGCCAGCAGCCGGGCGGGACAGGTAAACTACGAGCAGTACTTC.

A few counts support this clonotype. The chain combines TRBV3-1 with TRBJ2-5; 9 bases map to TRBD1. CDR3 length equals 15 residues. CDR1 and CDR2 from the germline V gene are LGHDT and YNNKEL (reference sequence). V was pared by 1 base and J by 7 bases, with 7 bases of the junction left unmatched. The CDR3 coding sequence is TGTGCCAGCAGCCAAGTCGACAGGGGGTCGGGGACCCAGTACTTC. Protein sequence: CASSQVDRGSGTQYF.

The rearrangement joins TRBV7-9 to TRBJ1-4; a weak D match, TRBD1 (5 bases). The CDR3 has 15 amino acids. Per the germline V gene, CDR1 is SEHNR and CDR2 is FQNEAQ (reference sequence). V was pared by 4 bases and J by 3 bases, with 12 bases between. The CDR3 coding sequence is TGTGCCAGCAGCTCCAGGGATGGGGCTAATGAAAAACTGTTTTTT. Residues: CASSSRDGANEKLFF. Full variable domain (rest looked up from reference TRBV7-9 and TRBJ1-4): DTGVSQNPRHKITKRGQNVTFRCDPISEHNRLYWYRQTLGQGPEFLTYFQNEAQLEKSRLLSDRFSAERPKGSFSTLEIQRTEQGDSAMYLCASSSRDGANEKLFFGSGTQLSVL.

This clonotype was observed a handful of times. CDR3 amino acids: CASSENRGRPFNYGYTF. CDR3 coding DNA: TGTGCCAGCAGCGAAAACAGGGGGCGACCGTTTAACTATGGCTACACCTTC. The V and J genes are TRBV7-2 and TRBJ1-2, with TRBD1 matching 9 bases. The V and J ends lost 5 bases and 1 base, in that order; junction bases with no gene match: 11. CDR3 length equals 17 residues. Germline assignment: CDR1 SGHTA and CDR2 FQGNSA.

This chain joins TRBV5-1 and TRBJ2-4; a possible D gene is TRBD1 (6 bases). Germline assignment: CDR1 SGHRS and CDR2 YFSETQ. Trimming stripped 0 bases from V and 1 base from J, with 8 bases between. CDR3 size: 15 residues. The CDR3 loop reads CASSLDRAAKNIQYF. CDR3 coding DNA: TGCGCCAGCAGCTTGGACAGGGCTGCCAAAAACATTCAGTACTTC.

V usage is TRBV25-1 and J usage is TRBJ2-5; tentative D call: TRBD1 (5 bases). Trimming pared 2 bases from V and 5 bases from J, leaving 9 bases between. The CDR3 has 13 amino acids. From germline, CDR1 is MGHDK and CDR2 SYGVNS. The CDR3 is CASSEPGLETQYF. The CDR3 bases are TGTGCCAGCAGTGAACCAGGGTTGGAGACCCAGTACTTC.

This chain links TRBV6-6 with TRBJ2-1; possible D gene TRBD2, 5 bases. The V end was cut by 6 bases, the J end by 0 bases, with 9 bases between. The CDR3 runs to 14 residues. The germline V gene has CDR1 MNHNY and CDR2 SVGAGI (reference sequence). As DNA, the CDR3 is TGTGCCAGCAGGGACTCCAGCTCCTACAATGAGCAGTTCTTC. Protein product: CASRDSSSYNEQFF.

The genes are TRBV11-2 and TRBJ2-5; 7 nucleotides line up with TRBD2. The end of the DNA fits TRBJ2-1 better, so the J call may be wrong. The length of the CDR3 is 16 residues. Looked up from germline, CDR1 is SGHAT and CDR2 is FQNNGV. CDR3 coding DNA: TGTGCCAGCAGCCTGAGCGGGACTAAGTTCCGCAATGAGCAGTTCTTC. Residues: CASSLSGTKFRNEQFF.

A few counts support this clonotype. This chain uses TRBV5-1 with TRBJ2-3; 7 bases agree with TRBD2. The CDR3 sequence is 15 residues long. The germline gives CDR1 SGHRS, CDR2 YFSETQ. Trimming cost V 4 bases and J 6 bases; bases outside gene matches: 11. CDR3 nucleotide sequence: TGCGCCAGCAGCCAGGCGACTAGCAAGGAGGATACGCAGTATTTT. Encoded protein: CASSQATSKEDTQYF.

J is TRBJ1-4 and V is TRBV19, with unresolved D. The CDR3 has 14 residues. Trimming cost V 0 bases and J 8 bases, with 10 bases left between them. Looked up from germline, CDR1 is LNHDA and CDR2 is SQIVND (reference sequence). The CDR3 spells CASSIDPQGEKLFF. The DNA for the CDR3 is TGTGCCAGTAGTATAGACCCGCAAGGGGAAAAACTGTTTTTT.

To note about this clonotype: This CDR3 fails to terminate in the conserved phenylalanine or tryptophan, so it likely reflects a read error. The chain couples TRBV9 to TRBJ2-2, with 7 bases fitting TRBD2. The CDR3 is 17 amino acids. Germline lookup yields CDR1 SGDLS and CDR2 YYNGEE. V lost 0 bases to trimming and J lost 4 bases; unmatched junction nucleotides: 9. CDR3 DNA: TGTGCCAGCAGCGTAGCTGATCGGGGAGGGGCCACCGGGGAGCTGTTTCTT. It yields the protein CASSVADRGGATGELFL.

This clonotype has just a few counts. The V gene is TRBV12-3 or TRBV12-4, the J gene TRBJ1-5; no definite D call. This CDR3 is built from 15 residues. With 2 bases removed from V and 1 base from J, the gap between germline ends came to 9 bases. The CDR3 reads CASSLRDGSNQPQHF. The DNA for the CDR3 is TGTGCCAGCAGTTTAAGGGATGGGAGCAATCAGCCCCAGCATTTT.

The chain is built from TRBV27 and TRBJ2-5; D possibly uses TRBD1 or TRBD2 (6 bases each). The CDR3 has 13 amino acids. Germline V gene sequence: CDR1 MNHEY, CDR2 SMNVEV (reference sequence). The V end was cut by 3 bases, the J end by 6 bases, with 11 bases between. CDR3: CASSLRGAKTQYF. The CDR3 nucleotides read TGTGCCAGCAGTTTGAGGGGGGCGAAGACCCAGTACTTC.

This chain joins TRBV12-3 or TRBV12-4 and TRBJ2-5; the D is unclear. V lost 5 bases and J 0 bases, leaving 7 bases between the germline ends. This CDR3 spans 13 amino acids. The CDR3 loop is CASSVADQETQYF. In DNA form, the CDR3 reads TGTGCCAGCAGTGTCGCGGACCAAGAGACCCAGTACTTC.

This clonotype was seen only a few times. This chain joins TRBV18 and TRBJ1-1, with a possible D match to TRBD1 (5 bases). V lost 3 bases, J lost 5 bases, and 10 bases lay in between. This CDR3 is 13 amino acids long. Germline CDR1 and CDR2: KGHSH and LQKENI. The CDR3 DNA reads TGTGCCAGCTCACCGGCCAGGGAGACTGAAGCTTTCTTT. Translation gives CASSPARETEAFF.

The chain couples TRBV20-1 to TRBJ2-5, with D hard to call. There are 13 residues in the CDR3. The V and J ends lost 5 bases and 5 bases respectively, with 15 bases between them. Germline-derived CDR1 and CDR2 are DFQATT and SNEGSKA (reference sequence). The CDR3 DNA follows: TGCAGTGCTGCCTTTGGCCAGGATGAGACCCAGTACTTC. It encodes CSAAFGQDETQYF.

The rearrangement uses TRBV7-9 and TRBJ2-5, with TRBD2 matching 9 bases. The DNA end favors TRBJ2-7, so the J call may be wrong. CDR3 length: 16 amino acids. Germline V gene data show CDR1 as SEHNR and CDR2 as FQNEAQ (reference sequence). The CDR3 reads CASSFPTSGRSYEQYF. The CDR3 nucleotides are TGTGCCAGCAGCTTCCCGACTAGCGGTCGCTCCTACGAGCAGTACTTC.

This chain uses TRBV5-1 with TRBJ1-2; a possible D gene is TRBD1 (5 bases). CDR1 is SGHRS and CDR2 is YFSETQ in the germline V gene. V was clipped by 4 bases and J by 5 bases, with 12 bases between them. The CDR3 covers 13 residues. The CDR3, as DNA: TGCGCCAGCAGCGATACCGCAGGGTATGGCTACACCTTC. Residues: CASSDTAGYGYTF.

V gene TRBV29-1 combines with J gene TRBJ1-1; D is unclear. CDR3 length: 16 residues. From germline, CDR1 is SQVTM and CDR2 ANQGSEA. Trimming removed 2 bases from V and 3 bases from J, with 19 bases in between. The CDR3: CSVEIYDDFADTEAFF. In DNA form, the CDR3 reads TGCAGCGTTGAAATTTACGATGATTTCGCGGACACTGAAGCTTTCTTT.